This passage covers 20 T cell receptor beta chains from one sample sequenced in a study of T cell clonotyping in hematopoietic cell transplantation. Using immunoSEQ multiplex PCR, the repertoire was profiled, and TCRdb retains in-frame clones only, with some absent. The sample contains approximately 42,000 clones, roughly 96% of which appear only once. Sequencing was done on a sample of peripheral blood mononuclear cells. All receptors come from a man between 25 and 39 years old in good health. Some clones in this sample may be carry-over from other donors' samples.

On this clone itself: Other DNA sequences from this sample encode an identical CDR3 as well. This chain joins TRBV19 and TRBJ2-2, with unresolved D. The CDR3 is 12 amino acids. V gave up 8 bases and J gave up 4 bases, with 8 bases separating them. The V gene's germline CDR1 is LNHDA and CDR2 SQIVND (reference sequence). This CDR3 reads CASSVLTGELFF. The DNA of the CDR3 is TGTGCCAGTTCGGTCCTCACCGGGGAGCTGTTTTTT.

The J gene is TRBJ1-5, the V gene TRBV6-6; D perhaps matches TRBD1 (5 bases). Per the germline V gene, CDR1 is MNHNY and CDR2 is SVGAGI (reference sequence). Trimming took 0 bases from V and 0 from J, leaving 9 bases between them. The CDR3 has 16 amino acids. CDR3 in DNA: TGTGCCAGCAGTTACTCGGGGACGTATAGCAATCAGCCCCAGCATTTT. It yields the protein CASSYSGTYSNQPQHF.

CDR3: CASREQGSPNIQYF. CDR3 nucleotides: TGTGCCAGCAGGGAACAGGGATCCCCTAACATTCAGTACTTC. The chain links TRBV7-2 to TRBJ2-4; tentatively, D is TRBD1 (6 bases). Germline CDR1 and CDR2: SGHTA and FQGNSA. Deletions cut 6 bases from V and 7 bases from J, with 16 bases between. The CDR3 runs 14 residues.

The chain recombines TRBV2 with TRBJ2-5, with 10 positions matching TRBD2. The CDR3 is made up of 19 amino acids. V lost 0 bases to trimming and J lost 2 bases; unmatched junction nucleotides: 12. Germline V gene data show CDR1 as SNHLY and CDR2 as FYNNEI. CDR3 coding DNA: TGTGCCAGCAGTGAAGCGCTTCGGTCACTAGCGGGGCGGCAAGAGACCCAGTACTTC. Translation gives CASSEALRSLAGRQETQYF.

The rearrangement joins TRBV19 to TRBJ2-1; 14 bases fit TRBD2. Germline CDR1 and CDR2: LNHDA and SQIVND (reference sequence). The CDR3 is 16 residues long. The junction had 12 bases not matched to a gene; V was cut back by 7 bases and J by 10 bases. CDR3 sequence (DNA): TGTGCCAGTACTAAACCCGGGACTAGCGGGAGAGAAGAGCAGTTCTTC. This sequence encodes CASTKPGTSGREEQFF.

This chain uses TRBV19 with TRBJ1-1; 7 bases map to TRBD1. This CDR3 has 15 amino acids. CDR1 is LNHDA and CDR2 is SQIVND in the germline V gene (reference sequence). The trim removed 5 bases at V and 0 bases at J, leaving 6 bases unmatched. CDR3 sequence reads: CASSPRQGVNTEAFF. The CDR3 coding sequence is TGTGCCAGTAGTCCGAGACAGGGAGTGAACACTGAAGCTTTCTTT.

CDR3 DNA: TGTGCCAGCAGCGTAGGGGCGGGGGGAACAGATACGCAGTATTTT. This codes for CASSVGAGGTDTQYF. The V gene is TRBV6-5, the J gene TRBJ2-3; 8 bases are shared with TRBD2. Germline CDR1 is MNHEY and CDR2 is SVGAGI. V lost 6 bases and J lost 3; bases outside the gene matches: 8. This CDR3 region has 15 residues.

The chain recombines TRBV6-1 with TRBJ1-1; the D gene is possibly TRBD1 (5 bases). The CDR3 has 14 residues. CDR1 is MNHNS and CDR2 is SASEGT in the germline V gene. The ends were cut back, 2 bases at V and 4 bases at J, with 11 bases in the middle. The CDR3 protein is CASSEWGGTTEAFF. CDR3 bases: TGTGCCAGCAGTGAATGGGGGGGGACCACTGAAGCTTTCTTT.

The chain is built from TRBV19 and TRBJ2-2; D might be TRBD1 or TRBD2, each matching 5 bases. CDR1 and CDR2 (germline): LNHDA, SQIVND (reference sequence). V was trimmed by 5 bases and J by 0 bases, leaving 13 bases between them. The CDR3 has 16 amino acids. CDR3 region: CASSSGRTTNTGELFF. The CDR3 DNA reads TGTGCCAGTAGTTCGGGACGCACTACGAACACCGGGGAGCTGTTTTTT.

V gene TRBV19 combines with J gene TRBJ2-7, with TRBD1 identical over 9 bases. The trim removed 3 bases at V and 3 bases at J, leaving 9 bases unmatched. The CDR3 contains 16 residues. Germline V gene lookup returns CDR1 LNHDA and CDR2 SQIVND (reference sequence). As DNA, the CDR3 is TGTGCCAGTAGTATGGATCTCGGGACAGGGCGCTACGAGCAGTACTTC. As protein: CASSMDLGTGRYEQYF. The full variable domain, with the rest looked up from reference TRBV19 and TRBJ2-7, is DGGITQSPKYLFRKEGQNVTLSCEQNLNHDAMYWYRQDPGQGLRLIYYSQIVNDFQKGDIAEGYSVSREKKESFPLTVTSAQKNPTAFYLCASSMDLGTGRYEQYFGPGTRLTVT.

The chain couples TRBV6-9 to TRBJ2-5, with D possibly matching TRBD1 (5 bases). Germline loops: CDR1 MNHGY, CDR2 SVAAGI. The V gene lost 8 bases and the J gene lost 1 base, with 11 bases spanning the gap. The CDR3 loop spans 13 amino acids. The CDR3 spells CASLRQGQETQYF. The CDR3 DNA reads as TGTGCCAGCCTCCGGCAGGGCCAAGAGACCCAGTACTTC.

This chain joins TRBV5-1 and TRBJ1-2; TRBD1 might be the D (5 bases). This CDR3 spans 14 amino acids. Germline values: CDR1 SGHRS, CDR2 YFSETQ. V lost 6 bases and J 5 bases, leaving 17 bases between the germline ends. CDR3 sequence (DNA): TGCGCCAGCACTCCATCTTGGGGGGATTATGGCTACACCTTC. Translating it yields CASTPSWGDYGYTF.

This rearrangement joins TRBV30 to TRBJ1-2; no clear D gene. V was shortened by 0 bases and J by 5 bases, with 13 bases between the two germline ends. The CDR3 runs to 14 residues. Germline V CDR1 and CDR2: GTSNPN, SVGIG (reference sequence). The CDR3 region is CAWSVSPFQYGYTF. CDR3 coding DNA: TGTGCCTGGAGTGTGTCCCCCTTCCAATATGGCTACACCTTC.

The chain couples TRBV25-1 to TRBJ2-2; 7 bases map to TRBD2. The CDR3 has 17 residues. With V trimmed by 4 bases and J by 2 bases, 10 bases remained unmatched. Germline V gene data show CDR1 as MGHDK and CDR2 as SYGVNS. This chain's CDR3 is CASSGRVRGINTGELFF. In DNA form, the CDR3 reads TGTGCCAGCAGTGGCCGTGTGCGGGGGATAAACACCGGGGAGCTGTTTTTT.

The chain employs TRBV5-1 and TRBJ1-1; no clear D gene. Germline V gene data show CDR1 as SGHRS and CDR2 as YFSETQ. This CDR3 region has 16 residues. V was clipped by 4 bases and J by 1 base, with 17 bases between them. The CDR3 nucleotides read TGCGCCAGCAGCGGAAACTCGGGGAAGGCGAACACTGAAGCTTTCTTT. Protein product: CASSGNSGKANTEAFF.

This chain joins TRBV14 and TRBJ1-3, with no clear D. Germline assignment: CDR1 SGHDN and CDR2 FVKESK. Trimming removed 5 bases from V and 0 bases from J, with 11 bases in between. CDR3 length: 15 residues. CDR3 sequence: CASSMSSLSGNTIYF. In nucleotides, the CDR3 is TGTGCCAGCAGCATGTCATCTCTCTCTGGAAACACCATATATTTT.

The chain combines TRBV13 with TRBJ2-5, with 7 positions matching TRBD1. This CDR3 is 15 amino acids long. The V gene end was trimmed by 5 bases and the J gene end by 3 bases; junction bases not matched to a gene: 9. The V gene's germline CDR1 is PRHDT and CDR2 FYEKMQ (reference sequence). The CDR3 protein is CASSRRTGQEETQYF. The CDR3 DNA reads as TGTGCCAGCAGCCGACGGACAGGACAAGAAGAGACCCAGTACTTC.

This clone has a single count. This sequence joins TRBV7-9 and TRBJ1-1, with D tentatively TRBD1 (5 bases). The CDR3 spans 15 residues. In germline, CDR1 is SEHNR, CDR2 FQNEAQ (reference sequence). Trimming cost V 2 bases and J 1 base, with 11 bases left between them. The CDR3 is CASSLQSTANTEAFF. CDR3 nucleotides: TGTGCCAGCAGCTTACAATCGACAGCGAACACTGAAGCTTTCTTT.

The CDR3 loop reads CASSYVNLNQPQHF. The CDR3 nucleotides read TGTGCCAGCAGTTACGTGAACCTGAATCAGCCCCAGCATTTT. The chain joins TRBV6-6 to TRBJ1-5; no firm D call. Between the trimmed V and J ends, which lost 2 bases and 4 bases, there was a span of 9 bases. The CDR3 is 14 amino acids. Germline CDR1 and CDR2: MNHNY and SVGAGI (reference sequence).

This sequence joins TRBV11-2 and TRBJ2-7; no firm D call. V lost 3 bases and J 0 bases, leaving 15 bases between the germline ends. The CDR3 has 16 amino acids. Germline lookup yields CDR1 SGHAT and CDR2 FQNNGV. CDR3: CASSFSTALSSYEQYF. The CDR3 nucleotides read TGTGCCAGCAGCTTCTCCACAGCCCTTAGCTCCTACGAGCAGTACTTC.